This T cell receptor beta chain comes out of a study of blood T cells in healthy people across ages. This clonotype has a handful of counts. PCR was performed a second time for 7 to 11 cycles using a sample-barcoded 5' primer and a J-beta primer mix. TCRdb reanalysed the 5' RACE reads using MiXCR and keeps one entry per CDR3 protein. The sample carries about 1,400,000 distinct CDR3 sequences, 59% recorded once. This CDR3 contains 15 residues. The V gene lost 0 bases and the J gene lost 2 bases, with 13 bases spanning the gap. Germline assignment: CDR1 DFQATT and CDR2 SNEGSKA (reference sequence). V is TRBV20-1 and J is TRBJ2-5, with unresolved D. The sequenced sample consisted of blood. The receptor's source is a man between 18 and 29 years old in good health. The CDR3 region has the DNA TGCAGTGCTAGAGATTTAGAAGGCTGGCAAGAGACCCAGTACTTC. Protein: CSARDLEGWQETQYF.